This is a list of T cell receptor beta chains from one sample in a study of identical twins. MiXCR was run by TCRdb on the 5' RACE reads, yielding one entry per CDR3 protein. Of 350,000 to 450,000 distinct CDR3 sequences in the sample, less than 20% were seen once. The sequenced material came from naive T cells sorted from blood. These receptors were taken from a man aged 50 to 59 in good health. Both conserved end residues are part of each CDR3. A D gene is named only where the DNA matches it firmly. Clone size is shown for a subset of rows, as once, few, many or a class of expanded clone.

TRBD2,TRBJ2-3,NA,TRBV6-5,TGTGCCAGCAGATATCGCGGGGGGAGGGTAGATACGCAGTATTTT,CASRYRGGRVDTQYF
NA,TRBJ2-3,NA,TRBV6-2/TRBV6-3,TGTGCCAGCGCCCTCGGTTATCGGGATACGCAGTATTTT,CASALGYRDTQYF
TRBD2,TRBJ2-1,many,TRBV20-1,TGCAGTGCTAGTTCAGGGACCAAAGCGGGGGGGCCGATGAATGAGCAGTTCTTC,CSASSGTKAGGPMNEQFF
NA,TRBJ2-1,NA,TRBV20-1,TGCAGTGCTAGAGACCGGGACGGAGGAAATGAGCAGTTCTTC,CSARDRDGGNEQFF
NA,TRBJ2-2,many,TRBV14,TGTGCCAGCAGCCAAGATCGGGTCACCGGGGAGCTGTTTTTT,CASSQDRVTGELFF
NA,TRBJ2-2,NA,TRBV3-1,TGTGCCAGCAGCCAATTTTTCAATAAAGGACAGACCACCGGGGAGCTGTTTTTT,CASSQFFNKGQTTGELFF
TRBD1,TRBJ2-3,few,TRBV20-1,TGCAGTGCTGGACCCCGGGACAGGGGAACAGATACGCAGTATTTT,CSAGPRDRGTDTQYF
NA,TRBJ2-2,many,TRBV24-1,TGTGCCACCAGTGATTCATGGAGGGGAACCGGGGAGCTGTTTTTT,CATSDSWRGTGELFF
TRBD1,TRBJ2-5,NA,TRBV5-5,TGTGCCAGCAGCCCCGGACAGGGGGCGCCGGAGACCCAGTACTTC,CASSPGQGAPETQYF
TRBD2,TRBJ2-1,NA,TRBV4-3,TGCGCCAGCAGCGGGGGGAGGGATGAGCAGTTCTTC,CASSGGRDEQFF
TRBD2,TRBJ2-3,few,TRBV11-2,TGTGCCAGCAGCTTTTCGCTAGCGGACCTTGGTACGCAGTATTTT,CASSFSLADLGTQYF
TRBD1,TRBJ2-5,NA,TRBV25-1,TGTGCCAGCAGTGGGCCCGGGACAGGGAGAGAGACCCAGTACTTC,CASSGPGTGRETQYF
TRBD2,TRBJ2-3,few,TRBV9,TGTGCCAGCAGCGTCGCAATGGGACTAGCGGCAGATACGCAGTATTTT,CASSVAMGLAADTQYF
NA,TRBJ2-7,few,TRBV4-1,TGCGCCAGCAGCCAGACCTTTGGAGAGCAGTACTTC,CASSQTFGEQYF
NA,TRBJ2-1,many,TRBV9,TGTGCCAGCAGCCCCCCGACAGGTTCCCACAATGAGCAGTTCTTC,CASSPPTGSHNEQFF